Each of the 22 T cell receptor beta chains below was sequenced from the same sample in a study of cytomegalovirus exposure and HLA in healthy donors. Primers included in the PCR were 60 Vbeta and 13 Jbeta primers. Here immunoSEQ multiplex PCR was the method, and the copy in TCRdb shows in-frame clones only, minus some. The repertoire consists of fewer than 130,000 clones, with less than 80% occurring once and the leading ten covering 3.8%. The specimen was PBMCs. The receptor set was obtained from a man aged 25-40 years in good health and CMV-seropositive.

This clone was counted between two and nine times. The chain has TRBV30 and TRBJ2-1; TRBD2 is a possible D gene (6 bases). This CDR3 region has 16 residues. V was pared by 3 bases and J by 5 bases, with 20 bases between. Germline values: CDR1 GTSNPN, CDR2 SVGIG (reference sequence). DNA of the CDR3: TGTGCCTGGAGCTCCGGGGAGGAGGGTACCCACAATGAGCAGTTCTTC. Protein sequence: CAWSSGEEGTHNEQFF.

CDR3 nucleotides: TGCGCCAGCAGACCCGTAAGAGGACGGGGGGGGAGCGAGCAGTACTTC. Translated: CASRPVRGRGGSEQYF. The genes are TRBV4-1 and TRBJ2-7; 8 bases line up with TRBD2. The trim removed 6 bases at V and 6 bases at J, leaving 16 bases unmatched. Per germline, CDR1 MGHRA and CDR2 YSYEKL. CDR3 length equals 16 residues.

J is TRBJ2-7 and V is TRBV30; 7 bases match TRBD2. CDR3 length: 12 residues. CDR1 and CDR2 from the germline V gene are GTSNPN and SVGIG (reference sequence). With 3 bases clipped from V and 6 bases from J, the junction kept 5 bases outside the gene matches. The CDR3 here is CAWSHGEGEQYF. In DNA, the CDR3 is TGTGCCTGGAGCCACGGGGAGGGCGAGCAGTACTTC.

This chain connects TRBV28 to TRBJ1-2; weak D call: TRBD1 (5 bases). The germline V gene encodes CDR1 MDHEN and CDR2 SYDVKM. V dropped 7 bases and J dropped 8 bases, with 17 bases sitting between them. The CDR3 has 13 residues. CDR3 protein: CASNHPRNRGYTF. The CDR3 DNA reads TGTGCCAGCAATCACCCCCGGAACAGGGGCTACACCTTC.

This clone has a handful of counts. This sequence joins TRBV5-1 and TRBJ2-3; a possible D gene is TRBD2 (7 bases). The V end was cut by 1 base, the J end by 4 bases, with 22 bases between. The germline V gene has CDR1 SGHRS and CDR2 YFSETQ. The CDR3 sequence is 18 residues long. The CDR3 loop is CASSLSGGRLTRPDTQYF. The CDR3 DNA is TGCGCCAGCAGCTTGTCGGGGGGCCGGCTAACTAGGCCAGATACGCAGTATTTT.

This clone was counted a few times. CDR3 nucleotide sequence: TGTGCCAGCAGCTTAAACGGCCGGAGGAAAGAGACCCAGTACTTC. This gives the protein CASSLNGRRKETQYF. The rearrangement joins TRBV7-2 to TRBJ2-5, with a tentative D call TRBD2 (5 bases). In germline, CDR1 is SGHTA, CDR2 FQGNSA. With 2 bases removed from V and 3 bases from J, the gap between germline ends came to 13 bases. This CDR3 region has 15 residues.

This sequence joins TRBV5-1 and TRBJ2-1, with a tentative D call TRBD1 (5 bases). CDR1 SGHRS and CDR2 YFSETQ come from the germline V gene. V dropped 0 bases and J dropped 6 bases, with 7 bases sitting between them. The CDR3 is 13 amino acids. As DNA, the CDR3 is TGCGCCAGCAGCTTGGGACAGCCCAATGAGCAGTTCTTC. The encoded protein is CASSLGQPNEQFF.

The gene calls are TRBV6-5 and TRBJ1-2, with 7 bases lining up with TRBD1. V was pared by 5 bases and J by 4 bases, with 7 bases of the junction left unmatched. The length of the CDR3 is 14 residues. Germline V lookup: CDR1 MNHEY, CDR2 SVGAGI. The CDR3, as DNA: TGTGCCAGCAGTAGACAGGGCCGATCCTATGGCTACACCTTC. It is translated as CASSRQGRSYGYTF.

V gene TRBV10-2 combines with J gene TRBJ2-1, with 15 bases that match TRBD2. V gave up 2 bases and J gave up 9 bases; unmatched junction bases: 8. CDR3 length equals 17 residues. Germline V gene data show CDR1 as WSHSY and CDR2 as SAAADI. The CDR3 loop is CASSEPGTSGGRGEQFF. The CDR3 region has the DNA TGCGCCAGCAGTGAGCCGGGGACTAGCGGGGGGAGGGGTGAGCAGTTCTTC.

V and J are TRBV21-1 and TRBJ2-1; the listed D gene, TRBD1, was not tested against the DNA. TRBV21-1 is a recognized pseudogene. CDR3 length equals 16 residues. CDR3 amino acids: CASRDRGTCSYNEQFF. The CDR3 DNA reads as TGTGCCAGCAGGGACAGGGGAACTTGCTCCTACAATGAGCAGTTCTTC.

V and J are TRBV7-9 and TRBJ2-2; a weak D match, TRBD2 (5 bases). The germline V gene has CDR1 SEHNR and CDR2 FQNEAQ (reference sequence). Trimming pared 5 bases from V and 9 bases from J, leaving 10 bases between. This CDR3 has 12 amino acids. CDR3 DNA: TGTGCCAGCAGCCGCGGGTTAAGGGAGCTGTTTTTT. It is translated as CASSRGLRELFF.

This clone was seen a handful of times. The J gene is TRBJ1-1, the V gene TRBV5-6, with 7 bases fitting TRBD1. The CDR3 is 14 residues long. V shed 3 bases and J 6 bases; nucleotides not matched to a gene: 8. CDR1 is SGHDT and CDR2 is YYEEEE in the germline V gene. CDR3 protein: CASSYGQVLAEAFF. The CDR3 bases are TGTGCCAGCAGCTATGGACAGGTCCTTGCTGAAGCTTTCTTT.

The V and J genes are TRBV30 and TRBJ2-2; D is unresolved. V lost 1 base and J 5 bases, leaving 11 bases between the germline ends. This CDR3 has 14 residues. CDR1 GTSNPN and CDR2 SVGIG come from the germline V gene (reference sequence). Here the CDR3 reads CAWSDGVNTGELFF. The CDR3 bases are TGTGCCTGGAGTGATGGAGTCAATACCGGGGAGCTGTTTTTT.

The chain employs TRBV4-2 and TRBJ2-1; unclear D gene. Per germline, CDR1 LGHNA and CDR2 YNFKEQ. The CDR3 has 13 amino acids. V gave up 0 bases and J gave up 7 bases, with 7 bases separating them. CDR3 sequence reads: CASSQDPSNEQFF. DNA for the CDR3: TGTGCCAGCAGCCAAGACCCATCAAATGAGCAGTTCTTC.

This clone was seen more than once but under ten times. The chain links TRBV6-1 to TRBJ2-1, with D possibly matching TRBD1 (6 bases). V shed 6 bases and J shed 3 bases, with 9 bases lying between them. CDR1 and CDR2 from the germline V gene are MNHNS and SASEGT. The CDR3 runs to 13 residues. The CDR3: CASSTDSYNEQFF. The CDR3 DNA follows: TGTGCCAGCAGCACGGACAGCTACAATGAGCAGTTCTTC.

The chain joins TRBV6-5 to TRBJ1-6; no clear D gene. The germline V gene has CDR1 MNHEY and CDR2 SVGAGI. CDR3 size: 11 residues. Trimming shortened V by 6 bases and J by 9 bases, and 6 bases separated the two germline ends. Here the CDR3 reads CASRGLSPLHF. CDR3 DNA sequence: TGTGCCAGCAGAGGACTTTCACCCCTCCACTTT.

This chain links TRBV5-1 with TRBJ2-5; 10 positions agree with TRBD2. The ends lost 0 bases at V and 7 bases at J; junction bases unmatched: 9. CDR3 length: 16 amino acids. Germline V gene data show CDR1 as SGHRS and CDR2 as YFSETQ. The CDR3 DNA reads as TGCGCCAGCAGCTTGGGTCCTAGCGGGGGCCTAGCGACCCAGTACTTC. This gives the protein CASSLGPSGGLATQYF.

This clone was observed a single time. The rearrangement joins TRBV10-3 to TRBJ2-2, with D maybe TRBD2 (6 bases). The germline gives CDR1 ENHRY, CDR2 SYGVKD. Trimming stripped 4 bases from V and 8 bases from J, with 8 bases between. CDR3 size: 12 residues. The CDR3 nucleotides are TGTGCCATCAGTGGAAGCGGGGGGGAGCTGTTTTTT. Amino acids: CAISGSGGELFF.

For this clone: The same CDR3 is also encoded by other DNA sequences in this sample. The chain combines TRBV18 with TRBJ1-5; maybe TRBD1 (6 bases). The CDR3 extends over 17 amino acids. The germline V gene has CDR1 KGHSH and CDR2 LQKENI. The V end was cut by 1 base, the J end by 2 bases, with 15 bases between. CDR3 loop: CASSPREFRGGNQPQHF. CDR3 DNA: TGTGCCAGCTCACCACGGGAGTTCAGGGGTGGCAATCAGCCCCAGCATTTT.

The CDR3 DNA reads as TGTGCCAGCAGCTACCCCGGGACAGGCTACACCTTC. Protein: CASSYPGTGYTF. The chain is built from TRBV7-9 and TRBJ1-2; TRBD1 might be the D (6 bases). This CDR3 region has 12 residues. Germline loops: CDR1 SEHNR, CDR2 FQNEAQ (reference sequence). V gave up 4 bases and J gave up 8 bases, with 11 bases separating them.

This clone turned up a few times. This chain links TRBV25-1 with TRBJ2-7, with 7 bases aligning to TRBD1. Germline V gene data show CDR1 as MGHDK and CDR2 as SYGVNS. After removal of 2 bases from V and 4 bases from J, the junction contained 14 bases not matched to a gene. This CDR3 contains 17 residues. In DNA, the CDR3 is TGTGCCAGCAGTGAAACCTCGGGACGACAGGGACATTACGAGCAGTACTTC. It translates to CASSETSGRQGHYEQYF.

The V call is TRBV11-2, the J call TRBJ2-7; 11 bases are shared with TRBD2. CDR3 size: 14 residues. The trim removed 5 bases at V and 3 bases at J, leaving 3 bases unmatched. Germline values: CDR1 SGHAT, CDR2 FQNNGV. The CDR3 DNA reads TGTGCCAGCAGCCTACTAGCGGGGGACTACGAGCAGTACTTC. Its translation is CASSLLAGDYEQYF.